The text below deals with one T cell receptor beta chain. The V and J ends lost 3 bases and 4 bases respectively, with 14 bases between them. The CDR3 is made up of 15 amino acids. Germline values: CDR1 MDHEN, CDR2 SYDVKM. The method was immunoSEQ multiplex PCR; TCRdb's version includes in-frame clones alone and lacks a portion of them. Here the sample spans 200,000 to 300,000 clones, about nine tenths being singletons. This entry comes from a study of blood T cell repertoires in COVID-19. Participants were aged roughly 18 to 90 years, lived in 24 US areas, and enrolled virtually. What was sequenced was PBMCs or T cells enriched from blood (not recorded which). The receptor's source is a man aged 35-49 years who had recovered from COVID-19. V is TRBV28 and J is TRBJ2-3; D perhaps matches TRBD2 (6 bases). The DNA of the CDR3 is TGTGCCAGCAGTTTGGGGGGAGTATGGGCAGATACGCAGTATTTT. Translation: CASSLGGVWADTQYF.